These 29 T cell receptor beta chains share one sample of origin, sequenced in a study of blood T cells in healthy people across ages. Sample-barcoded 5' priming and a J-beta primer mix drove a second PCR of roughly 6 to 12 cycles. TCRdb re-called the 5' RACE reads through MiXCR, storing one row per CDR3 protein. The repertoire includes 750,000 to 950,000 distinct CDR3 sequences, approximately 32% of them detected once, and 10% sits in the top ten. These records were also assigned to another study, of T cells of mothers and their children.

The sample comprised blood. The receptors stem from a woman in her thirties or forties in good health.

This clonotype was seen ten or more times. The chain is built from TRBV29-1 and TRBJ2-6, with no clear D. V was shortened by 6 bases and J by 3 bases, with 6 bases between the two germline ends. Germline V CDR1 and CDR2: SQVTM, ANQGSEA. CDR3 size: 12 residues. The CDR3 reads CSVKDGANVLTF. CDR3 nucleotides: TGCAGCGTAAAAGATGGGGCCAACGTCCTGACTTTC.

This clonotype was seen ten or more times. The chain couples TRBV20-1 to TRBJ2-1, with 9 bases matching TRBD2. V dropped 6 bases and J dropped 8; count of bases not matched to a gene: 8. Per the germline V gene, CDR1 is DFQATT and CDR2 is SNEGSKA (reference sequence). The CDR3 extends over 13 amino acids. The CDR3 DNA sequence: TGCAGTGCGCCCCGGCGGGGGGGGCATGAGCAGTTCTTC. This translates into CSAPRRGGHEQFF.

This clonotype was seen many times. This rearrangement joins TRBV5-1 to TRBJ2-3; D gene ambiguous. From germline, CDR1 is SGHRS and CDR2 YFSETQ. The CDR3 extends over 13 amino acids. V lost 3 bases and J lost 0, with 5 bases in between. The CDR3 sequence is CASSWYSTDTQYF. The CDR3 nucleotides are TGCGCCAGCAGCTGGTATAGCACAGATACGCAGTATTTT.

This clonotype came up a few times. This chain's CDR3 is CASSESGQGDYNEQYF. Written as DNA, the CDR3 is TGTGCCAGCAGTGAATCGGGACAGGGTGACTACAATGAGCAGTACTTC. The genes are TRBV25-1 and TRBJ2-4; 9 positions match TRBD1. CDR1 MGHDK and CDR2 SYGVNS come from the germline V gene. J lost 13 bases, V lost 1 base, and 14 bases had no gene match. This CDR3 spans 16 amino acids. Using reference TRBV25-1 and TRBJ2-4 for the parts outside the CDR3, the full variable domain is EADIYQTPRYLVIGTGKKITLECSQTMGHDKMYWYQQDPGMELHLIHYSYGVNSTEKGDLSSESTVSRIRTEHFPLTLESARPSHTSQYLCASSESGQGDYNEQYFGAGTRLSVL.

This chain links TRBV12-3 or TRBV12-4 with TRBJ1-5, with D perhaps matching TRBD1 (5 bases). The CDR3 runs 18 residues. V was cut by 5 bases and J by 0 bases, with 20 bases left in between. The CDR3 loop is CASSQRQITGPSNQPQHF. For the CDR3, the DNA is TGTGCCAGCAGTCAAAGACAGATAACTGGACCTAGCAATCAGCCCCAGCATTTT.

The J gene is TRBJ2-7, the V gene TRBV21-1; the table gives TRBD1 as D, unverified against the DNA. TRBV21-1 corresponds to a pseudogene. The CDR3 extends over 17 amino acids. CDR3: CAGSKLARGPRPYEQYF. DNA of the CDR3: TGTGCCGGCAGCAAATTAGCCAGGGGGCCGAGACCCTACGAGCAGTACTTC.

This clonotype was observed a handful of times. The genes are TRBV27 and TRBJ1-6, with 9 bases lining up with TRBD1. V shed 4 bases, J shed 7 bases, and the junction held 11 bases outside the gene matches. Looked up from germline, CDR1 is MNHEY and CDR2 is SMNVEV (reference sequence). The CDR3 loop spans 17 amino acids. The CDR3 is CASSSPGQGYTNSPLHF. CDR3 DNA: TGTGCCAGCAGTTCTCCGGGACAGGGATACACAAATTCACCCCTCCACTTT.

This clonotype was picked up a small number of times. CDR3 bases: TGTGCCAGCTCCCGAGCAGGCGAAAGAACCCAGTACTTC. Translated: CASSRAGERTQYF. V and J are TRBV5-6 and TRBJ2-5; no firm D call. CDR1 is SGHDT and CDR2 is YYEEEE in the germline V gene. V lost 7 bases and J 8 bases, leaving 18 bases between the germline ends. The CDR3 has 13 amino acids.

The chain employs TRBV10-3 and TRBJ2-7; TRBD1 is a possible D gene (5 bases). This CDR3 spans 14 amino acids. Trimming cost V 0 bases and J 2 bases, with 8 bases left between them. Germline V gives CDR1 ENHRY, CDR2 SYGVKD. The CDR3 DNA reads as TGTGCCATCAGTGAGTCCAGGGTGGCCTACGAGCAGTACTTC. This translates into CAISESRVAYEQYF.

CDR3 sequence: CASSYRGRNYGYTF. CDR3 coding DNA: TGTGCCAGCAGTTACAGGGGTAGGAACTATGGCTACACCTTC. This sequence joins TRBV6-5 and TRBJ1-2, with a weak D call TRBD1 (5 bases). Germline-derived CDR1 and CDR2 are MNHEY and SVGAGI. The V end was cut by 2 bases, the J end by 2 bases, with 9 bases between. CDR3 length equals 14 residues.

This clonotype was picked up many times. The chain links TRBV20-1 to TRBJ2-3; 14 bases line up with TRBD2. The CDR3 consists of 19 residues. Germline V gives CDR1 DFQATT, CDR2 SNEGSKA (reference sequence). After removal of 0 bases from V and 4 bases from J, the junction contained 12 bases not matched to a gene. The CDR3 spells CSARDWGTSGGEAADTQYF. CDR3 coding DNA: TGCAGTGCTAGAGATTGGGGGACTAGCGGGGGTGAGGCGGCAGATACGCAGTATTTT.

The CDR3 DNA reads TGCGCCAGCAGCTTCCAGGGACAGATTAGCACAGATACGCAGTATTTT. Translation gives CASSFQGQISTDTQYF. The V call is TRBV5-1, the J call TRBJ2-3; 7 nucleotides match TRBD1. Germline V gene lookup returns CDR1 SGHRS and CDR2 YFSETQ. With 2 bases clipped from V and 0 bases from J, the junction kept 6 bases outside the gene matches. The CDR3 has 16 amino acids.

The V and J genes are TRBV12-3 or TRBV12-4 and TRBJ2-3; 7 bases are a match to TRBD1. J was trimmed by 0 bases and V by 5 bases; bases with no gene match: 8. CDR3 size: 16 residues. CDR3 amino acids: CASSGTVVTSTDTQYF. The CDR3 region has the DNA TGTGCCAGCAGTGGGACAGTCGTAACTAGCACAGATACGCAGTATTTT.

This clonotype was seen many times. The rearrangement links TRBV6-2 or TRBV6-3 to TRBJ2-7; 7 bases are a match to TRBD1. The CDR3 is 13 amino acids. V lost 6 bases to trimming and J lost 2 bases; unmatched junction nucleotides: 4. Per the germline V gene, CDR1 is MNHEY and CDR2 is SVGEGT. CDR3 residues: CASSRGQPYEQYF. The CDR3, as DNA: TGTGCCAGCAGCCGGGGACAGCCCTACGAGCAGTACTTC.

V gene TRBV4-1 combines with J gene TRBJ2-1; D call uncertain. Trimming took off 0 bases at V and 2 bases at J, with 11 bases between the two ends. This CDR3 comprises 16 residues. CDR1 MGHRA and CDR2 YSYEKL come from the germline V gene. CDR3 amino acids: CASSQESTNAYNEQFF. The CDR3, as DNA: TGCGCCAGCAGCCAAGAGTCTACAAATGCCTACAATGAGCAGTTCTTC.

This chain's CDR3 is CAISDPDSDNEQFF. The CDR3 bases are TGTGCCATCAGTGACCCGGACAGCGACAATGAGCAGTTCTTC. This sequence joins TRBV10-3 and TRBJ2-1, with D possibly TRBD1 on 6 matching bases. This CDR3 is built from 14 residues. The germline V gene encodes CDR1 ENHRY and CDR2 SYGVKD. The V gene lost 3 bases and the J gene lost 5 bases, with 11 bases spanning the gap.

J is TRBJ2-3 and V is TRBV11-2; TRBD2 agrees at 11 bases. The CDR3 covers 16 residues. The trim removed 5 bases at V and 8 bases at J, leaving 12 bases unmatched. Germline V gene data show CDR1 as SGHAT and CDR2 as FQNNGV. This CDR3 reads CASSPPLAGAVGTQYF. As DNA, the CDR3 is TGTGCCAGCAGCCCCCCACTAGCGGGAGCCGTCGGTACGCAGTATTTT.

This clonotype was detected a few times. The chain links TRBV28 to TRBJ1-5; maybe TRBD1 (5 bases). This CDR3 comprises 13 residues. V was cut by 5 bases and J by 7 bases, with 12 bases left in between. Germline CDR1 is MDHEN and CDR2 is SYDVKM. CDR3 sequence reads: CASSPGVRQPQHF. As DNA, the CDR3 is TGTGCCAGCAGTCCGGGGGTCCGGCAGCCCCAGCATTTT.

As for this clonotype: One junction end disagrees with the germline gene, perhaps due to a read error. The chain recombines TRBV18 with TRBJ2-1, with a tentative D call TRBD2 (5 bases). This CDR3 is built from 14 residues. Per germline, CDR1 KGHSH and CDR2 LQKENI. The CDR3 loop reads CAGSPQPGVNEQFF. CDR3 DNA sequence: TGTGCCGGCTCACCACAACCCGGGGTGAATGAGCAGTTCTTC.

This clonotype has a count of ten or more. One junction end disagrees with the germline gene, perhaps due to a read error. The V and J genes are TRBV12-3 or TRBV12-4 and TRBJ1-2; TRBD1 is a possible D gene (5 bases). The CDR3 sequence is 14 residues long. This CDR3 reads CASSLARTNYGYTF. Written as DNA, the CDR3 is TGTGCCAGCAGCTTAGCACGGACAAACTATGGCTACACCTTC.

This clonotype was recorded a few times. This chain joins TRBV20-1 and TRBJ2-7; D possibly corresponds to TRBD2 (6 bases). Trimming removed 3 bases at V and 4 bases at J, with 19 bases between. Germline V gene data show CDR1 as DFQATT and CDR2 as SNEGSKA (reference sequence). The CDR3 runs 15 residues. CDR3 protein: CSASLVGGRNYEQYF. The DNA of the CDR3 is TGCAGTGCTAGTTTAGTGGGGGGTCGGAATTACGAGCAGTACTTC.

The rearrangement uses TRBV5-1 and TRBJ2-7; D is tentatively TRBD1 or TRBD2 (5 bases each). The ends were cut back, 1 base at V and 1 base at J, with 12 bases in the middle. This CDR3 comprises 15 residues. The germline gives CDR1 SGHRS, CDR2 YFSETQ. The CDR3 loop reads CASSLTGTASYEQYF. The CDR3 bases are TGCGCCAGCAGCTTGACCGGGACCGCATCCTACGAGCAGTACTTC.

In this sample, this clonotype turned up many times. The chain has TRBV5-1 and TRBJ2-7, with 8 nucleotides matching TRBD1. With 4 bases clipped from V and 7 bases from J, the junction kept 10 bases outside the gene matches. Germline V gene sequence: CDR1 SGHRS, CDR2 YFSETQ. The length of the CDR3 is 14 residues. The CDR3 loop is CASSPSGQGSEQYF. CDR3 nucleotide sequence: TGCGCCAGCAGCCCAAGCGGACAGGGCTCGGAGCAGTACTTC.

The sample holds a few counts of this clonotype. Mismatch with germline at one junction end may stem from a read error. The rearrangement uses TRBV11-2 and TRBJ2-1; possible D gene TRBD2, 5 bases. There are 12 residues in the CDR3. In germline, CDR1 is SGHAT, CDR2 FQNNGV. CDR3 bases: TGTGCCAGCTCTGGGAGCAGCAATGAGCGGTTCTTC. This codes for CASSGSSNERFF.

Ten or more counts support this clonotype. The genes are TRBV5-1 and TRBJ2-5; 8 nucleotides align to TRBD1. V shed 4 bases and J 5 bases; nucleotides not matched to a gene: 10. Germline-derived CDR1 and CDR2 are SGHRS and YFSETQ. The CDR3 length is 15 residues. In DNA, the CDR3 is TGCGCCAGCAGCACTTCGACAGGGGTCGACGAGACCCAGTACTTC. Translating gives CASSTSTGVDETQYF.

This clonotype was seen ten or more times. The chain is built from TRBV15 and TRBJ2-4; 7 nucleotides align to TRBD2. V lost 1 base, J lost 0 bases, and 6 bases stayed unmatched. The V gene's germline CDR1 is LNHNV and CDR2 YYDKDF (reference sequence). The CDR3 covers 17 residues. The CDR3 region is CATSRGGRGEAKNIQYF. Written as DNA, the CDR3 is TGTGCCACCAGCAGAGGGGGCCGGGGGGAAGCCAAAAACATTCAGTACTTC. Complete variable domain (other parts from reference TRBV15 and TRBJ2-4): DAMVIQNPRYQVTQFGKPVTLSCSQTLNHNVMYWYQQKSSQAPKLLFHYYDKDFNNEADTPDNFQSRRPNTSFCFLDIRSPGLGDTAMYLCATSRGGRGEAKNIQYFGAGTRLSVL.

This clonotype has ten or more counts. In DNA form, the CDR3 reads TGCGCCAGCAGCCCCCCGGGACAACCCTATGGCTACACCTTC. It translates to CASSPPGQPYGYTF. V and J are TRBV4-1 and TRBJ1-2; tentatively, D is TRBD1 (6 bases). Trimming left V 4 bases short and J 4 bases short, with 13 bases between. In germline, CDR1 is MGHRA, CDR2 YSYEKL. CDR3 length: 14 residues.

This clonotype is a singleton in its sample. The rearrangement joins TRBV27 to TRBJ2-5, with D perhaps matching TRBD1 (6 bases). From germline, CDR1 is MNHEY and CDR2 SMNVEV (reference sequence). The CDR3 spans 14 residues. V gave up 0 bases and J gave up 11 bases, with 16 bases separating them. This chain's CDR3 is CASSLSVGGYKQYF. CDR3 nucleotides: TGTGCCAGCAGTTTATCGGTAGGGGGATACAAGCAGTACTTC.

The genes are TRBV6-6 and TRBJ2-1, with D tentatively TRBD1 or TRBD2 (5 bases each). There are 15 residues in the CDR3. Trimming cost V 2 bases and J 6 bases, with 14 bases left between them. Germline V gene data show CDR1 as MNHNY and CDR2 as SVGAGI (reference sequence). The CDR3 is CASSYRQGEGNEQFF. The CDR3 DNA is TGTGCCAGCAGTTACCGCCAGGGAGAGGGCAATGAGCAGTTCTTC.